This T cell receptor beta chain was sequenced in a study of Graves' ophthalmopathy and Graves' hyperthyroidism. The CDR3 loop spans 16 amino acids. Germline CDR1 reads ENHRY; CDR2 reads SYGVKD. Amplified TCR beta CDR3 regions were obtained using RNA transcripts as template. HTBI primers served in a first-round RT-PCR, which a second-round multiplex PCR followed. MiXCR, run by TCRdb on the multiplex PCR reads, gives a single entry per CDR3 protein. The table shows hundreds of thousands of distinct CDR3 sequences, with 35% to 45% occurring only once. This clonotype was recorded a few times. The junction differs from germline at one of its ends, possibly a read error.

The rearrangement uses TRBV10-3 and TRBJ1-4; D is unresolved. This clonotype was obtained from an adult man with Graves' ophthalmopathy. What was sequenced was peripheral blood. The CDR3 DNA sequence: TGTGCCAGCAGTCTCTCACCCCAAGGGCAGAATGAAAAACTGTTTTTT. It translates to CASSLSPQGQNEKLFF.